Listed below are T cell receptor beta chains from one sample, sequenced in a study of T cells in tuberculosis. The repertoire was sequenced with immunoSEQ multiplex PCR; TCRdb's copy has only in-frame clones and lacks some. Seen here are about 34,000 clones, 93% observed once, and the top ten hold approximately 10%. Material: PBMCs, obtained at tuberculosis diagnosis. These receptors all stem from an adult with tuberculosis. Each CDR3 is given with its conserved first and last residue. D genes are given only for firm matches. Clone sizes are given selectively: once, few, many, or a class where the clone is expanded.

v_gene,d_gene,j_gene,abundance,CDR3aa,CDR3nt
TRBV11-2,TRBD2,TRBJ2-1,few,CASSGLAGGRKYNEQFF,TGTGCCAGCAGCGGACTAGCGGGGGGTCGAAAATACAATGAGCAGTTCTTC
TRBV6-6,NA,TRBJ1-2,NA,CASKGHTFYGYTF,TGTGCCAGCAAGGGACACACATTCTATGGCTACACCTTC
TRBV13,NA,TRBJ1-1,NA,CASSPGSAEAFF,TGTGCCAGCAGCCCAGGGTCCGCTGAAGCTTTCTTT
TRBV28,NA,TRBJ2-6,NA,CASSSGSGANVLTF,TGTGCCAGCAGTTCAGGGTCTGGGGCCAACGTCCTGACTTTC
TRBV11-2,NA,TRBJ1-1,once,CASSFSGNTEAFF,TGTGCCAGCAGCTTCTCAGGGAACACTGAAGCTTTCTTT
TRBV28,NA,TRBJ1-2,NA,CASTDSFYGYTF,TGTGCCAGCACAGACAGTTTCTATGGCTACACCTTC
TRBV30,NA,TRBJ1-2,NA,CASSGVGYTF,TGTGCCAGCAGTGGAGTTGGCTACACCTTC
TRBV9,TRBD2,TRBJ2-1,NA,CASSVGLLGTSGNNEQFF,TGTGCCAGCAGCGTAGGACTCCTTGGGACTAGCGGGAACAATGAGCAGTTCTTC
TRBV4-1,NA,TRBJ1-2,NA,CASSQEQVLGNYGYTF,TGCGCCAGCAGCCAAGAACAGGTTCTCGGGAACTATGGCTACACCTTC
TRBV27,TRBD1,TRBJ1-4,NA,CASSPLRDRVESEKLFF,TGTGCCAGCAGTCCGCTTAGGGACAGGGTGGAGTCGGAAAAACTGTTTTTT
TRBV5-8,NA,TRBJ2-6,NA,CASRAGLISGANVLTF,TGTGCCAGCAGGGCGGGACTGATCTCTGGGGCCAACGTCCTGACTTTC
TRBV27,NA,TRBJ2-1,NA,CASSGQPSYNEQFF,TGTGCCAGCAGTGGCCAACCCTCCTACAATGAGCAGTTCTTC
TRBV6-1,NA,TRBJ1-6,NA,CASNPSRGDNSPLHF,TGTGCCAGTAACCCGTCCCGGGGGGATAATTCACCCCTCCACTTT
TRBV6-5,TRBD1,TRBJ1-1,NA,CASSSNRGDTEAFF,TGTGCCAGCAGTAGCAACAGGGGAGACACTGAAGCTTTCTTT
TRBV5-1,NA,TRBJ1-4,NA,CASCNLGQPNEKLFF,TGCGCCAGCTGCAACCTCGGACAGCCCAATGAAAAACTGTTTTTT